This T cell receptor beta chain is drawn from a study of long-term antiretroviral therapy in people with HIV (dated by TCRdb to about 2022). For context, the study as a whole: Collection of the earliest samples took place about a decade ahead of the 2015 WHO recommendation for immediate ART, at a time when ART was typically delayed until CD4 counts fell. A retrospective serial study tested whether changes in peripheral blood TRB repertoire composition and diversity were associated with ART initiation and durable HIV suppression. A total of about 180 cryopreserved PBMC samples were contributed to the cohort by 30 adults with confirmed HIV infection, with samples collected serially over a mean of roughly six years (range 1-12). Of the 30 or so participants with HIV, 10 to 11 were female. No cross-contamination during QIAcube processing turned up in test extractions that ran a monoclonal T-cell line alongside 25 to 35 polyclonal samples.

This clone has only one observation. It lacks a known antigen. Per-base qualities were not stored, and no clone one base away is much larger. The CDR3 measures 13 amino acids from cysteine to phenylalanine. Only the CDR3 portion is preserved as DNA: 39 bases, with reading frame beginning at the first base. Clipping removes 6 bases from V and 4 bases from J, with 4 as the unmatched junction base count. As encoded in the germline V gene (reference sequence), CDR1 is SEHNR while CDR2 is FQNEAQ. What the study reported, not specific to this receptor: HIV repertoires had narrower CDR3 length ranges than controls, and the network structure suggested an antigen-experienced repertoire that shifted only slightly toward naive after ART. Because pre-ART samples had limited cell numbers, unsorted PBMC were profiled rather than sorted CD4+ and CD8+ T cells. Starting ART was linked to a significant rise in TRB diversity, yet even with long-term ART the diversity remained significantly lower than in transplant donor controls. The samples were dated from the mid-2000s to the late 2010s, and the ART regimens that were used may be less effective than current ART regimens. Inferences about post-ART repertoire changes are limited because no data were available on ART adherence, viral resistance or therapy changes. At every time point, the repertoire was dominated by expanded TRB clones first identified before ART initiation, although this dominance fluctuated and, in many PLHIV, declined after ART. Since PBMC availability was limited, sequencing covered only the TCR beta chain, with no alpha chain pairing.

The immunoSEQ hsTCRB v3.0 assay was used at survey level resolution to sequence the TRB variable region. TRB sequencing targeted a depth of about 40,000-55,000 T-cell genomes per sample. An Illumina MiSeq with a v3 150-cycle kit was used to sequence the pooled TRB libraries. As for the authors' bioinformatics: Repertoire analysis was run in R within a reproducible Nextflow workflow that covered QC, data transformation and analysis. LymphoSeq2, an R package for exploring AIRR-Seq data, was used to implement custom analyses. Four samples that yielded fewer than 5000 total TRB sequences were excluded, so that more than 150 HIV repertoires were analyzed. Among the 180 to 200 HIV repertoires that were kept, 59 were collected before ART initiation and roughly 130 were collected after ART initiation. Repertoires were downsampled to 5000 TRB nucleotide sequences, and summary statistics were averaged over 100 downsampling iterations. TRB sequences were retained for analysis only if CDR3 regions of at least seven amino acids were present. A Shannon entropy-derived clonality score and the Gini coefficient were used to measure diversity. In the repertoire networks, any two of the top 5000 CDR3 amino acid sequences were connected whenever the two sequences differed by an edit distance of one. For TRB CDR3 amino acid sequences, antigen specificity groups and MHC restriction were predicted with GLIPH2. To flag known CMV, EBV, HIV or tissue antigen associations, CDR3 amino acid sequences were matched against VDJdb and McPAS-TCR. Pre-ART, post-ART and control groups were compared with Wilcoxon signed-rank tests and Holm-Bonferroni correction. Drawn from immuneACCESS, this table holds only the in-frame rearrangements with V and J called that TCRdb kept. Clones are partly lost; checked studies trace under half to an unresolved V gene and leave the rest unexplained. That table gives V, J and clone size, and the DNA gave D and trimming. This sample is represented by about 25,000 clones; approximately 83% of them were singletons. Approximately 15% of the sample comes from the top ten.

To be included, a participant needed at least one PBMC sample from before ART initiation plus at least two post-ART samples. Treatment was received in the United States of America by all participants with HIV. Before DNA extraction, cryopreserved samples containing roughly 0.85-11 million PBMC were thawed and washed. At the time of the earliest PBMC sample, participants with HIV were aged between about 23 and 54 years. PBMC samples were contributed by each participant from 1-4 timepoints before ART initiation and 2-8 timepoints after ART initiation, with a median of 7 samples. For every participant, serial HIV viral load, CD4+ T-cell count, ART history and demographic data were obtained. A Qiagen kit on a QIAcube was used to extract genomic DNA from unsorted PBMC, with samples processed in batches of 12.

Sequenced material: unsorted PBMCs, taken 1.2 years after starting antiretroviral therapy. The chain links TRBV7-9 with TRBJ1-1, and TRBD1 matches 8 of the central bases. This receptor was identified in a man over 45 with HIV. In nucleotide form, the sequence is TGTGCCAGCAGACTTACAGGGGGCACTGAAGCTTTCTTT. It translates as CASRLTGGTEAFF.